This record covers a single T cell receptor beta chain. Trimming removed 5 bases at V and 5 bases at J, with 11 bases between. The CDR3 covers 13 residues. CDR1 and CDR2 from the germline V gene are SEHNR and FQNEAQ (reference sequence). These data belong to a study of blood T cell repertoires in COVID-19. The wider study: COVID-19 samples from acute and convalescent phases originated in the United States, Italy and Spain. The analysed material was cDNA or gDNA that came from T cells, B-cell-depleted T cells, or PBMCs.

Study processing details: Reference gene primer amplification yielded estimated nucleated cell counts. Measured with immunoSEQ multiplex PCR; TCRdb has only the in-frame clones, and not every one. V and J calls and clone size follow that table, whereas D and trimming were derived from the DNA. This table has about 140,000 clones, approximately 83% appearing once. The sequenced sample was peripheral blood. This receptor was identified in a woman aged 55-70 years with acute or convalescent COVID-19. The genes are TRBV7-9 and TRBJ2-3; weak D call: TRBD2 (5 bases). CDR3 region: CASSIQGRDTQYF. CDR3 nucleotides: TGTGCCAGCAGCATCCAAGGGAGAGATACGCAGTATTTT.